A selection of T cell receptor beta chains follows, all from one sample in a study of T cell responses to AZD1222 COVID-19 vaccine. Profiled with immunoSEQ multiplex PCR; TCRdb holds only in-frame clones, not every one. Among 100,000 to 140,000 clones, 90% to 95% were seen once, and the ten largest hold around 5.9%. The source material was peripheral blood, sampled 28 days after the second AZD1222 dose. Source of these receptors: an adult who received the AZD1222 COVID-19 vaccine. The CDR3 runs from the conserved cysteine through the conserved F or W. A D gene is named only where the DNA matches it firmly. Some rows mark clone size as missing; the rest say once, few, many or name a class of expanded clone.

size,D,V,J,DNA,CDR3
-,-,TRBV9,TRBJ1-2,TGTGCCAGCAGCGTATCTGGAACCACTAACTATGGCTACACCTTC,CASSVSGTTNYGYTF
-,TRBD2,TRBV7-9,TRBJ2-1,TGTGCCAGCAGCTTAATAGCGGGGACGCAGTTCTTC,CASSLIAGTQFF
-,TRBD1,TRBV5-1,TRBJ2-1,TGCGCCAGCAGCTCCCCTCCGGGACAGGTGTATAATGAGCAGTTCTTC,CASSSPPGQVYNEQFF
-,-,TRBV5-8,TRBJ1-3,TGTGCCAGCAGCTTGGCTGGCATTAGAAACACCATATATTTT,CASSLAGIRNTIYF
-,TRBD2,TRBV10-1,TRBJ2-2,TGCGCCAGCAGTGCCCCGGGACTAGGAGTCACCGGGGAGCTGTTTTTT,CASSAPGLGVTGELFF
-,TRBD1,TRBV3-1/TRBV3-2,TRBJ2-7,TGTGCCAGCAGCCCCGGGACAGACGCCTACGAGCAGTACTTC,CASSPGTDAYEQYF
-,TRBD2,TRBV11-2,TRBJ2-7,TGTGCCAGCAGCTTAGAAGCGGGGGGGCCTTACGAGCAGTACTTC,CASSLEAGGPYEQYF
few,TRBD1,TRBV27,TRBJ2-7,TGTGCCAGCAGTGTCGGGACAGGGGGCTCCTACGAGCAGTACTTC,CASSVGTGGSYEQYF
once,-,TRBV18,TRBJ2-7,TGTGCCAGCTCACCTGACATTAGCCCCTACGAGCAGTACTTC,CASSPDISPYEQYF
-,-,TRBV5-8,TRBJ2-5,TGTGCCAGCAGCCGGGCCCGGGACGCCCAAGAGACCCAGTACTTC,CASSRARDAQETQYF
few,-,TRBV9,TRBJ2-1,TGTGCCAGCAGCGTAGGGTCTGGCGGACAGGGAGGGGATGAGCAGTTCTTC,CASSVGSGGQGGDEQFF
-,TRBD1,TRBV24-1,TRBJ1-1,TGTGCCACCAGTGCTTCCCCGGGACAGAGGGGCACTGAAGCTTTCTTT,CATSASPGQRGTEAFF
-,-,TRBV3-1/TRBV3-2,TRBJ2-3,TGTGCCAGCAGCCAAGTAAGGAGGGGCCTCACAGATACGCAGTATTTT,CASSQVRRGLTDTQYF
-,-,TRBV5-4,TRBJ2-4,TGTGCCAGCAGTGCGACGGGGGCTAAAAACATTCAGTACTTC,CASSATGAKNIQYF
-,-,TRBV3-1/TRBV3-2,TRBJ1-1,TGTGCCAGCAGCTCCATCGGCGGCAGTCCTACTGAAGCTTTCTTT,CASSSIGGSPTEAFF
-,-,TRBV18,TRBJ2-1,TGTGCCAGCTCACCAAGGTTCTACAATGAGCAGTTCTTC,CASSPRFYNEQFF
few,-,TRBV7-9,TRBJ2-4,TGTGCCAGCAGCTTGTACGGCGAAAACATTCAGTACTTC,CASSLYGENIQYF
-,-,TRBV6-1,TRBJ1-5,TGTGCCAGCAGTGAAAAATTGGGACGCCTGATCAGGCCCCAGCATTTT,CASSEKLGRLIRPQHF
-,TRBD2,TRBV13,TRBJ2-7,TGTGCCAGCAGCTTCCCGACTAGCGGGGGGGTCGAGCAGTACTTC,CASSFPTSGGVEQYF
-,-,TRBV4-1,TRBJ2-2,TGCGCCAGCAGCCCCGGGCAGGGGAACACCGGGGAGCTGTTTTTT,CASSPGQGNTGELFF
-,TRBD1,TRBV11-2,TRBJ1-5,TGTGCCAGCAGCTCCTACAGGGGTCAGCCCCAGCATTTT,CASSSYRGQPQHF
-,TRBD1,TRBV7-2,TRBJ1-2,TGTGCCAGCAGCACCCCCGGGACAGGGAGCGGCTACACCTTC,CASSTPGTGSGYTF
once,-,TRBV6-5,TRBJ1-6,TGTGCCAGCAGGGCCCTGGGGAAGAATTCACCCCTCCACTTT,CASRALGKNSPLHF
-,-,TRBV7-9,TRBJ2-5,TGTGCCAGCAACCACCAAGAGACCCAGTACTTC,CASNHQETQYF
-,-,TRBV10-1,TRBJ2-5,TGCGCCAGCAGTGAGTCGAGCCAGGGGGGGACCCAGTACTTC,CASSESSQGGTQYF
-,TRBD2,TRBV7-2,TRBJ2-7,TGTGCCAGCAGTTTAGGACTAGCGTGGAACGAGCAGTACTTC,CASSLGLAWNEQYF
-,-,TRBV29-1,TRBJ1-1,TGCAGCGTCCAGGTAATGAACACTGAAGCTTTCTTT,CSVQVMNTEAFF
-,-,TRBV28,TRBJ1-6,TGTGCCAGCAGTGGCGCAGGGAGCTCCTATAATTCACCCCTCCACTTT,CASSGAGSSYNSPLHF
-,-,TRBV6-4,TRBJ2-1,TGTGCCAGCAAGGCTAGCGATTCGAATGAGCAGTTCTTC,CASKASDSNEQFF
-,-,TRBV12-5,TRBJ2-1,TGTGCTAGTGGTCCCGGCTTTCGGGAGCAGTTCTTC,CASGPGFREQFF
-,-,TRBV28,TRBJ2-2,TGTGCCAGCAGTTTACACAGGGCCGGGGAGCTGTTTTTT,CASSLHRAGELFF
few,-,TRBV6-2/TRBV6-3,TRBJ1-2,TGTGCCAGCAGTTACGGGACCGGAGTACCCTATGGCTACACCTTC,CASSYGTGVPYGYTF
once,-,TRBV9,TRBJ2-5,TGTGCCAGCAGCGTAGGACCTAGAGAAGAGACCCAGTACTTC,CASSVGPREETQYF
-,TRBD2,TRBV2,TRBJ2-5,TGTGCCAGCAGTCCTAGCGGAGGCGGAGAGACCCAGTACTTC,CASSPSGGGETQYF
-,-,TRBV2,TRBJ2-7,TGTGCCAGCAGTGACCTAGCTGGCTACGAGCAGTACTTC,CASSDLAGYEQYF
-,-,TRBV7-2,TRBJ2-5,TGTGCCAGCAGCTTCAGGGCTGAGACCCAGTACTTC,CASSFRAETQYF
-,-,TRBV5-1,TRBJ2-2,TGCGCCAGCAGCTTGTCGGGGTCGAACACCGGGGAGCTGTTTTTT,CASSLSGSNTGELFF
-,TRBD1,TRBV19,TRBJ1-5,TGTGCCAGTACCCATGGCAGGGGGGATCAGCCCCAGCATTTT,CASTHGRGDQPQHF
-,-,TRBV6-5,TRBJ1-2,TGTGCCAGCAGTCTACAGGGCTCCGATGGCTACACCTTC,CASSLQGSDGYTF
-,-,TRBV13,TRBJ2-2,TGTGCCAGCAGCTCATCCCCGGACAGCACCGGGGAGCTGTTTTTT,CASSSSPDSTGELFF
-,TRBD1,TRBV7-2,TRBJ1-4,TGTGCCAGCAGCTCCGGGACAGCCTTGAGCGAAAAACTGTTTTTT,CASSSGTALSEKLFF
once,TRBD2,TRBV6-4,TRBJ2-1,TGTGCCAGCAGCCGCGAAGGGGGCGGGGGGGCAAGGAATGAGCAGTTCTTC,CASSREGGGGARNEQFF
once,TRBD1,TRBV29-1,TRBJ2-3,TGCAGCGTCCTAAGACAGGGAGATTTTGATACGCAGTATTTT,CSVLRQGDFDTQYF
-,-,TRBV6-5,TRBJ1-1,TGTGCCAGCAGGGAGAACACTGAAGCTTTCTTT,CASRENTEAFF
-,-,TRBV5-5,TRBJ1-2,TGTGCCAGCAGCTTGGGCGGGGGGGCTGCGGGCTACACCTTC,CASSLGGGAAGYTF
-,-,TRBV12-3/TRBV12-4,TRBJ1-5,TGTGCCAGCAGCTTCGCCCAGCGTCAGCCCCAGCATTTT,CASSFAQRQPQHF
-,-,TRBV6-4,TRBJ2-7,TGTGCCAGCAGTCAGGGACCCAACGGGGACTACGAGCAGTACTTC,CASSQGPNGDYEQYF
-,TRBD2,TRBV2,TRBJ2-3,TGTGCCAGCAGTGAAGTCCGGGGGGAGAGAGATACGCAGTATTTT,CASSEVRGERDTQYF
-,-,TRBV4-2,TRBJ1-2,TGTGCCAGCAGCCTTAGGCCAGCTAACTATGGCTACACCTTC,CASSLRPANYGYTF
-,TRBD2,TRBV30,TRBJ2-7,TGTGCCTGGAGTGACTCCGTCGGGCGGGAGGGCGTCTACGAGCAGTACTTC,CAWSDSVGREGVYEQYF
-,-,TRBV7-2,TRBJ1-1,TGTGCCAGCAGCTTAGTTGGCAGCCTGAACACTGAAGCTTTCTTT,CASSLVGSLNTEAFF
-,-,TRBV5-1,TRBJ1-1,TGCGCCAGCAGCTTGGACAGATACACTGAAGCTTTCTTT,CASSLDRYTEAFF
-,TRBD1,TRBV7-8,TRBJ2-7,TGTGCCAGCTGTACCGGGACAGCTCCCTACGAGCAGTACTTC,CASCTGTAPYEQYF
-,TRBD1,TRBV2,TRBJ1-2,TGTGCCAGCAGTGGGGGCCCCCCGGGACAGAGATCTAATGGCTACACCTTC,CASSGGPPGQRSNGYTF
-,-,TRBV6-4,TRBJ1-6,TGTGCCAGCAGTGACTCGACCTATAATTCACCCCTCCACTTT,CASSDSTYNSPLHF